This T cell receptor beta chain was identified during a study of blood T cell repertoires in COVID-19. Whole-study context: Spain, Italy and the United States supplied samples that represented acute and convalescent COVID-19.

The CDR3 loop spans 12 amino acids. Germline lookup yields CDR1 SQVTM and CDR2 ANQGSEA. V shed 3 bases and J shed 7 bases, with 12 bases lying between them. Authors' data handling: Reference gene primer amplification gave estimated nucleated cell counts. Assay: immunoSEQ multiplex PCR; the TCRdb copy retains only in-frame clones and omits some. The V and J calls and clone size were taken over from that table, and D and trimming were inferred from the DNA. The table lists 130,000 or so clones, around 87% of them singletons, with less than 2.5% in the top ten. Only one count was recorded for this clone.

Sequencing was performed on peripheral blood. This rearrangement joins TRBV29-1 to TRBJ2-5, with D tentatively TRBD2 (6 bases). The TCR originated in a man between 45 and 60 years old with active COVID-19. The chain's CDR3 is CSVDRDGGTQYF. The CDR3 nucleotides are TGCAGCGTTGACCGTGACGGGGGGACCCAGTACTTC.